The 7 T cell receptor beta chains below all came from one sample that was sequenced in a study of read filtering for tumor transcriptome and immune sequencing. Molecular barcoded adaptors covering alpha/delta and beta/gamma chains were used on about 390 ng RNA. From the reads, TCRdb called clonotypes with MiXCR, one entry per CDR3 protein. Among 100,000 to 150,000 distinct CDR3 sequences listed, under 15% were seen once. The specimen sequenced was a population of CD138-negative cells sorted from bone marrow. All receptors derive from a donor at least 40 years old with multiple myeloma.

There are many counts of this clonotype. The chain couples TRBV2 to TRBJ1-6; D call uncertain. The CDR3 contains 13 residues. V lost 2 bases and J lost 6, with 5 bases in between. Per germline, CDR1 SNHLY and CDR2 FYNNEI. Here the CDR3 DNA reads TGTGCCAGCAGTGAAAGCCCTAATTCACCCCTCCACTTT. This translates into CASSESPNSPLHF.

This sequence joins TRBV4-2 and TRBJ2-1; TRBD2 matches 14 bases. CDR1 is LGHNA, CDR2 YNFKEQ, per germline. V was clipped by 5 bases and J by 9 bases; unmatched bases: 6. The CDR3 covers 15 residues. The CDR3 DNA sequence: TGTGCCAGCAGCGAGGGGGGACTAGCGGGAGTTGAGCAGTTCTTC. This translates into CASSEGGLAGVEQFF.

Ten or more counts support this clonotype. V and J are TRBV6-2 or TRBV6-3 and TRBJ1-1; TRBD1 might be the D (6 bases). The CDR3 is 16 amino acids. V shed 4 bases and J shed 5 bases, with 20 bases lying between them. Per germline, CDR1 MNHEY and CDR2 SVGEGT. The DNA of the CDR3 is TGTGCCAGCAGTTCACTCGGGGGCTTAAGTGGGACTGAAGCTTTCTTT. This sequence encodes CASSSLGGLSGTEAFF.

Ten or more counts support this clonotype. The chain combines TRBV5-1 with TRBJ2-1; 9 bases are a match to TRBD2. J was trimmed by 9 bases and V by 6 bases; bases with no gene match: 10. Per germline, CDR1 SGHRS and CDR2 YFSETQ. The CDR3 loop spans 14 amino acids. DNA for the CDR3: TGCGCCAGCATGGAGCGGGGGGCTCGCGGTGAGCAGTTCTTC. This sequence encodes CASMERGARGEQFF. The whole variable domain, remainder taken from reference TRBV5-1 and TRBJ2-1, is KAGVTQTPRYLIKTRGQQVTLSCSPISGHRSVSWYQQTPGQGLQFLFEYFSETQRNKGNFPGRFSGRQFSNSRSEMNVSTLELGDSALYLCASMERGARGEQFFGPGTRLTVL.

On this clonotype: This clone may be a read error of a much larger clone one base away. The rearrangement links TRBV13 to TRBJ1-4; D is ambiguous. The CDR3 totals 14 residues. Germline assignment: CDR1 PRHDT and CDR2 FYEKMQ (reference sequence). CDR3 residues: CASKSAVGNERLFF. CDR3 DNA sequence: TGTGCCAGCAAGTCGGCTGTGGGGAATGAAAGACTGTTTTTT.

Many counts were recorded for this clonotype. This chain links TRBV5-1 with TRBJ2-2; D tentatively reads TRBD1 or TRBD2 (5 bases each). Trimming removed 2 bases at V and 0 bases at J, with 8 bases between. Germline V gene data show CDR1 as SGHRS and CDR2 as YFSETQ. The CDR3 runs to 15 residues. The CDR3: CASSFGAPNTGELFF. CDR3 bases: TGCGCCAGCAGCTTCGGGGCGCCGAACACCGGGGAGCTGTTTTTT. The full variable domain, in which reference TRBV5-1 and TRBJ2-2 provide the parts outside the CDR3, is KAGVTQTPRYLIKTRGQQVTLSCSPISGHRSVSWYQQTPGQGLQFLFEYFSETQRNKGNFPGRFSGRQFSNSRSEMNVSTLELGDSALYLCASSFGAPNTGELFFGEGSRLTVL.

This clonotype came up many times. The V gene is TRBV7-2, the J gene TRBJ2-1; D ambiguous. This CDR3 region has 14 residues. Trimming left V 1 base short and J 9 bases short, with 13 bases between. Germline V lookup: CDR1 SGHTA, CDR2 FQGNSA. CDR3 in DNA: TGTGCCAGCAGCTTAGTTCAGATTCGGGTTGAGCAGTTCTTC. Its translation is CASSLVQIRVEQFF.